Listed below are T cell receptor beta chains from one sample, sequenced in a study of blood T cell repertoires in COVID-19. Some clones are missing from TCRdb's copy, which holds only in-frame ones; the method was immunoSEQ multiplex PCR. In the table there are about 160,000 clones, around four fifths of which are singletons. The source material was PBMCs or T cells enriched from blood (not recorded which). Receptors were obtained from a woman aged 45-60 years who had recovered from COVID-19. CDR3s include the opening cysteine and the closing phenylalanine or tryptophan. The D gene is left open where the match is weak. A clone size is listed for some rows: how often the clone was seen (once, few, many), or a class if it is expanded.

d_call clone_size v_call cdr3_aa
. . TRBV11-2 CASSLSAENIQYF
TRBD2 . TRBV19 CASRRSSGGRLSTDTQYF
. . TRBV6-5 CASSKRRGDTQYF
TRBD1 . TRBV27 CASRQDRVPAAAFF
. . TRBV14 CASSQGQGPQHF
TRBD2 . TRBV2 CASSKIQGTSGEF
TRBD1 few TRBV2 CASSYGTGLGYTF
TRBD2 . TRBV5-4 CASSSREGQFNEQFF
. . TRBV6-1 CASSEVGDQPQHF
TRBD1 . TRBV19 CASGDFGQGGTKLFF